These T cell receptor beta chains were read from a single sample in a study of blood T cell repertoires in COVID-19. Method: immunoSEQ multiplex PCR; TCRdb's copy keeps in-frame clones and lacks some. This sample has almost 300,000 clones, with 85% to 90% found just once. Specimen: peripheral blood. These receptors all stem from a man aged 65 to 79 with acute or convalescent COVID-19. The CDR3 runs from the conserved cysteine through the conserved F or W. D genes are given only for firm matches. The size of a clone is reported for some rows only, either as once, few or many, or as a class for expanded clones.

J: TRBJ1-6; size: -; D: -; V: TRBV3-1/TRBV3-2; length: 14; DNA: TGTGCCAGCAGCCAACCCGGACAGAATTCACCCCTCCACTTT; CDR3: CASSQPGQNSPLHF
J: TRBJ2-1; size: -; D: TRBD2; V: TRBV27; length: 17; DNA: TGTGCCAGCAGTTTGGATCTGGTAGCGGGAGCCTACAATGAGCAGTTCTTC; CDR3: CASSLDLVAGAYNEQFF
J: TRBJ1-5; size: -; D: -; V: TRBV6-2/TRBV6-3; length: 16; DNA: TGTGCCAGCAGTAGCTTAAGGGCGGGTATCAATCAGCCCCAGCATTTT; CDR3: CASSSLRAGINQPQHF
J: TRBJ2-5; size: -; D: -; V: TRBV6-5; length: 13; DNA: TGTGCCAGCGCAATCGGGGGATTGGAGACCCAGTACTTC; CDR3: CASAIGGLETQYF
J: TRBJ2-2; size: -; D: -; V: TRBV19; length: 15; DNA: TGTGCCAGTATGGAGGGTACCGCGAACACCGGGGAGCTGTTTTTT; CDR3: CASMEGTANTGELFF
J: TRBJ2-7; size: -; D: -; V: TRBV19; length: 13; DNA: TGTGCCAGTAGTACAACGGGAAGCAACGAGCAGTACTTC; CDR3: CASSTTGSNEQYF
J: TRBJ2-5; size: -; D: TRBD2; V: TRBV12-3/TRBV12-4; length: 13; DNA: TGTGCCAGCAGTGGCGGGGGGTGGGAGACCCAGTACTTC; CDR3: CASSGGGWETQYF
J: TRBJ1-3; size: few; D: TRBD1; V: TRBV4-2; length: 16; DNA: TGTGCCAGCAGCCAAGACCCGACAGGGCGAGGAAACACCATATATTTT; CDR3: CASSQDPTGRGNTIYF
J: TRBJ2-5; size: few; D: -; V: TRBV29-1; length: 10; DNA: TGCAGCGTTGAGCGAGAGACCCAGTACTTC; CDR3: CSVERETQYF
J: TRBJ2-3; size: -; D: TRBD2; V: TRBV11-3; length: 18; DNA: TGTGCCAGCAGCTTAGGAGGCCTAGCGGGAGCGCTCACAGATACGCAGTATTTT; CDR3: CASSLGGLAGALTDTQYF
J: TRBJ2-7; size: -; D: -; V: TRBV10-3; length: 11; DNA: TGTGCCATCAGCGCGAACTACGAGCAGTACTTC; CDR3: CAISANYEQYF
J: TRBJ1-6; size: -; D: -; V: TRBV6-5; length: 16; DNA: TGTGCCAGCAGTTACTCGCCGGTTAGACGGGATTCACCCCTCCACTTT; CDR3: CASSYSPVRRDSPLHF
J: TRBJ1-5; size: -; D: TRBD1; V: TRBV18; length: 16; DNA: TGTGCCAGCTCACCACTCCCGGGACAGGTAGATCAGCCCCAGCATTTT; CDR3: CASSPLPGQVDQPQHF
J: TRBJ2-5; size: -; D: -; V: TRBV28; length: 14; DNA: TGTGCCAGCAGTTTGGGGGGGGGCAGGGAGACCCAGTACTTC; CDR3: CASSLGGGRETQYF
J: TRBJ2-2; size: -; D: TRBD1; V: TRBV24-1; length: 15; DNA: TGTGCCACCAGTGAAGTAGAGGGGGCCTCCGGGGAGCTGTTTTTT; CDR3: CATSEVEGASGELFF
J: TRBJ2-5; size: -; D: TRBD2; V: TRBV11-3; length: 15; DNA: TGTGCCAGCAGCACTGGACTAGCGGGAGAAGAGACCCAGTACTTC; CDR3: CASSTGLAGEETQYF
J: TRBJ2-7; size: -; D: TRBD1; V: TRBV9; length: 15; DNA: TGTGCCAGCAGCGTAGCTCCGGACAGGGGATACGAGCAGTACTTC; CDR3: CASSVAPDRGYEQYF
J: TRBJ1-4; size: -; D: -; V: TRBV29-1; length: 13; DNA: TGCAGCGGTCTCGCGGGGATGGATGAAAAACTGTTTTTT; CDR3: CSGLAGMDEKLFF
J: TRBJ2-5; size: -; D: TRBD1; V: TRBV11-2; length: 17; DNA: TGTGCCAGCAGCTTAGCCCTACGGGCAGGGGGCGGGGAGACCCAGTACTTC; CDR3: CASSLALRAGGGETQYF
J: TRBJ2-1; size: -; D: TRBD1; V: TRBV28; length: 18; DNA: TGTGCCAGCAGTTTAGTCGGTGTGTGGGACAGGGATTTAAATGAGCAGTTCTTC; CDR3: CASSLVGVWDRDLNEQFF
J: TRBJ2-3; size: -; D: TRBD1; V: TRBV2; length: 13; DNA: TGTGCCAGCAGTTCTCCAGGGGGAGATACGCAGTATTTT; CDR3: CASSSPGGDTQYF
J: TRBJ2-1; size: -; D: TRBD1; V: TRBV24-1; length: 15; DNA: TGTGCCACCAGTTTTGGGACAGGGGACTACAATGAGCAGTTCTTC; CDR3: CATSFGTGDYNEQFF
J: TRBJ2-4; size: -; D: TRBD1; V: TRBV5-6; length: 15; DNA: TGTGCCAGCAGCCAAGGCTGGACAGGGGGGGACATTCAGTACTTC; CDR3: CASSQGWTGGDIQYF
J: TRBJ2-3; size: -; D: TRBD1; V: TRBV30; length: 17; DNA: TGTGCCTGGAGGACCTGGGACAGGCGAACTAGCACAGATACGCAGTATTTT; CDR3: CAWRTWDRRTSTDTQYF
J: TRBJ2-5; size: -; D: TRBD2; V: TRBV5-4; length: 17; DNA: TGTGCCAGCAGCTCCACTCAGGAGCGGGGGTACCAAGAGACCCAGTACTTC; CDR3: CASSSTQERGYQETQYF
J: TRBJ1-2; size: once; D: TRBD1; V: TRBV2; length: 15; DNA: TGTGCCAGCACTCGGAGGGACAGGGGAAACTATGGCTACACCTTC; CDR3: CASTRRDRGNYGYTF
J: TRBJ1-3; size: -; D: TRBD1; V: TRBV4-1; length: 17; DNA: TGCGCCAGCAGCCCTAGGACAGGGGGGAATTCTGGAAACACCATATATTTT; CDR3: CASSPRTGGNSGNTIYF
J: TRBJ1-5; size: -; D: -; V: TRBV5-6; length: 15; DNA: TGTGCCAGCAGCTGGGGCCCAGGGGGCAATCAGCCCCAGCATTTT; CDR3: CASSWGPGGNQPQHF
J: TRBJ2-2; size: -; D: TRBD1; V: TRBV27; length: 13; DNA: TGTGCCAGCTTCGGACAGGGATCCGGGGAGCTGTTTTTT; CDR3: CASFGQGSGELFF
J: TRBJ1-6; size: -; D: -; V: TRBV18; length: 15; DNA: TGTGCCAGCTCACCTATTGCTACAGGGCGGTCACCCCTCCACTTT; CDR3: CASSPIATGRSPLHF
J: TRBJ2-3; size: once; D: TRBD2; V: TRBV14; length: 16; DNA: TGTGCCAGCAGCCAAAGGACTAGCTCACTTACAGATACGCAGTATTTT; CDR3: CASSQRTSSLTDTQYF
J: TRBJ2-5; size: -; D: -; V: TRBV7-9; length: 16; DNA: TGTGCCAGCAGTCCTGTCTTCGCGGGGAGCGGAGAGACCCAGTACTTC; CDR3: CASSPVFAGSGETQYF
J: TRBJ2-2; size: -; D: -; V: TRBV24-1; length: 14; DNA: TGTGCCACCAGTGAGGCAGGGCCCACCGGGGAGCTGTTTTTT; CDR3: CATSEAGPTGELFF
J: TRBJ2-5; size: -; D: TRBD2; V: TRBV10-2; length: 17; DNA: TGCGCCAGCAGTGCCCCGACTAGCGGGGAGTACCAAGAGACCCAGTACTTC; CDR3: CASSAPTSGEYQETQYF
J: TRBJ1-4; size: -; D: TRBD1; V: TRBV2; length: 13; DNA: TGTGCCTGGAGACAGGGGCGCGGTGAAAAACTGTTTTTT; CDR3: CAWRQGRGEKLFF
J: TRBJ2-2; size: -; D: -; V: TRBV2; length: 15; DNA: TGTGCCAGCAGAGAAACCACCGGGAGATACGGGGAGCTGTTTTTT; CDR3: CASRETTGRYGELFF
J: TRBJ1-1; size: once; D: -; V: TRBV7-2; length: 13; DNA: TGTGCCAGCAGCTTATCTCGGGTATCTGAAGCTTTCTTT; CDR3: CASSLSRVSEAFF
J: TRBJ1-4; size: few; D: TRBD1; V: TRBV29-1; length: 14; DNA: TGCAGCGTTAGTAGGGACAGGGGTATCGAAAAACTGTTTTTT; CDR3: CSVSRDRGIEKLFF
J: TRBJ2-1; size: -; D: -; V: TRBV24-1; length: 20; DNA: TGTGCCACCAGTGACCCGGTCCAGGACAGTAAAAAAACAATACAATGGGAGCAGTTCTTC; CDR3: CATSDPVQDSKKTIQWEQFF
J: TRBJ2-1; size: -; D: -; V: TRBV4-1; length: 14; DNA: TGCGCCAGCAGCCCCGTCCGACAATCCAATGAGCAGTTCTTC; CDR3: CASSPVRQSNEQFF